This record covers a single TCR beta chain. These data belong to a study of shared clonotypes between healthy human individuals. Overall study: The study enrolled a couple of women and three men aged 18 to 49.

In replicate PCRs of sorted subsets, 150 to 200 ng DNA, roughly 27,000 T cell genomes, was used. Here immunoSEQ multiplex PCR was the method, and the copy in TCRdb shows in-frame clones only, minus some. The top ten clones hold roughly 0.62% of a sample with about 1.1 million clones, approximately 78% of them seen once. V was shortened by 5 bases and J by 12 bases, with 14 bases between the two germline ends. The CDR3 totals 11 residues. Per germline, CDR1 MDHEN and CDR2 SYDVKM. CD45RA+ naive and CD45RA-negative memory subsets were separated from CD4+ cells. The sample was memory CD4+ T cells from PBMCs. Specified subset: CD45RA-negative fraction. This TCR derives from a young man in good health. Some clones in this sample may be carry-over from other donors' samples. The chain recombines TRBV28 with TRBJ2-7; D not resolved. CDR3 sequence (DNA): TGTGCCAGCAGTGAAAGGTCTGGGCGGTACTTC. Protein: CASSERSGRYF.